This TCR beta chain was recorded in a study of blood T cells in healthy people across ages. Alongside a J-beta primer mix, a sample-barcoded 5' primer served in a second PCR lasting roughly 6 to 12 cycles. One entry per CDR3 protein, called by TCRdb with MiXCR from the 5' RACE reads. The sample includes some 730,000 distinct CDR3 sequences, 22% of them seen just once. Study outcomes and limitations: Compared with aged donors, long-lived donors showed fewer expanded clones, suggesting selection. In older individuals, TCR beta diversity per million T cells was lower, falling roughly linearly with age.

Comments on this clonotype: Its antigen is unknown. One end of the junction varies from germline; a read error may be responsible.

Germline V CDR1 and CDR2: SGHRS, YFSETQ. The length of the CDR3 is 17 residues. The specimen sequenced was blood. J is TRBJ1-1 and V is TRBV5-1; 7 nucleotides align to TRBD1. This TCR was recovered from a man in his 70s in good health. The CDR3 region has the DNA TGCGCCAGCAGCTTGGCCGAGGGACAGAGAATGAACACCGAAGCTTTCTTT. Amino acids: CASSLAEGQRMNTEAFF.